These 10 T cell receptor beta chains came from one sample sequenced in a study of OX40 agonist ivuxolimab in advanced cancers. Libraries were built with the immunoSEQ multiplex PCR assay. Here the immuneACCESS table is served through TCRdb, limited to in-frame sequences with V and J called. Missing clones are a known gap in these copies; in checked studies unresolved V genes cover under half, and the rest lacks a known reason. The sample includes 99,000 or so clones, with roughly 95% observed a single time. In total, the top ten clones hold 0.18% of the sample. The sequencing here drew on CD4+ or CD8+ T cells sorted from blood, taken in a trial of the OX40 agonist ivuxolimab. These receptors all come from an adult with an advanced solid tumor such as melanoma, head and neck, liver or kidney cancer.

The chain links TRBV28 to TRBJ2-6; 8 bases align to TRBD1. From germline, CDR1 is MDHEN and CDR2 SYDVKM. CDR3 length: 15 amino acids. After removal of 5 bases from V and 2 bases from J, the junction contained 2 bases not matched to a gene. Written as DNA, the CDR3 is TGTGCCAGCAGTCCAGGGGGCGCTGGGGCCAACGTCCTGACTTTC. Translated: CASSPGGAGANVLTF.

J is TRBJ2-6 and V is TRBV28; perhaps D is TRBD1 or TRBD2 (6 bases each). V was cut by 8 bases and J by 0 bases, with 17 bases left in between. Germline V gene lookup returns CDR1 MDHEN and CDR2 SYDVKM. The length of the CDR3 is 17 residues. Here the CDR3 reads CASWGAFTLSGANVLTF. CDR3 bases: TGTGCCAGCTGGGGGGCTTTCACCCTCTCTGGGGCCAACGTCCTGACTTTC.

This clone was picked up one time. The J gene is TRBJ2-1, the V gene TRBV19; 8 positions agree with TRBD2. With V trimmed by 2 bases and J by 8 bases, 11 bases remained unmatched. Germline CDR1 reads LNHDA; CDR2 reads SQIVND (reference sequence). The CDR3 is 16 amino acids. The CDR3 bases are TGTGCCAGTAGTATAATTGAACGGGGGGGCCGGGATGAGCAGTTCTTC. Protein: CASSIIERGGRDEQFF. Looking up the rest from reference TRBV19 and TRBJ2-1 gives the full variable domain: DGGITQSPKYLFRKEGQNVTLSCEQNLNHDAMYWYRQDPGQGLRLIYYSQIVNDFQKGDIAEGYSVSREKKESFPLTVTSAQKNPTAFYLCASSIIERGGRDEQFFGPGTRLTVL.

The CDR3 spells CASSLVRRLQETQYF. CDR3 DNA sequence: TGTGCCAGCAGCTTGGTCCGGCGTTTACAAGAGACCCAGTACTTC. This chain joins TRBV5-6 and TRBJ2-5; D uncertain. Germline values: CDR1 SGHDT, CDR2 YYEEEE. This CDR3 is 15 amino acids long. V was clipped by 0 bases and J by 2 bases, with 11 bases between them.

V usage is TRBV6-5 and J usage is TRBJ2-5, with D perhaps matching TRBD1 (6 bases). V lost 0 bases and J 2 bases, leaving 10 bases between the germline ends. Germline-derived CDR1 and CDR2 are MNHEY and SVGAGI. The CDR3 is made up of 15 amino acids. The CDR3 region is CASSYSSGQQETQYF. CDR3 in DNA: TGTGCCAGCAGTTACTCCTCGGGACAACAAGAGACCCAGTACTTC.

V gene TRBV10-3 combines with J gene TRBJ2-2; 7 nucleotides align to TRBD1. Unmatched junction bases numbered 4, after V lost 3 bases and J lost 6 bases. Germline CDR1 reads ENHRY; CDR2 reads SYGVKD. The CDR3 extends over 14 amino acids. CDR3 protein: CAISDQGVAGELFF. CDR3 sequence (DNA): TGTGCCATCAGTGATCAGGGGGTGGCCGGGGAGCTGTTTTTT.

CDR3 region: CSAAGYGYNEQFF. The DNA for the CDR3 is TGCAGCGCAGCGGGATACGGTTACAATGAGCAGTTCTTC. The chain carries TRBV29-1 and TRBJ2-1, with TRBD2 matching 7 bases. CDR3 length equals 13 residues. Germline CDR1 reads SQVTM; CDR2 reads ANQGSEA. The V segment lost 7 bases and the J segment 4 bases; nucleotides outside the gene matches: 7.

This clone appeared a single time. The J gene is TRBJ2-7, the V gene TRBV5-1; D might be TRBD1 (6 bases). The CDR3 spans 15 residues. Germline CDR1 and CDR2: SGHRS and YFSETQ. V gave up 2 bases and J gave up 2 bases, with 14 bases separating them. CDR3 loop: CASSFSGTPPYEQYF. The CDR3, as DNA: TGCGCCAGCAGCTTCTCCGGGACACCTCCCTACGAGCAGTACTTC. Full variable domain (rest looked up from reference TRBV5-1 and TRBJ2-7): KAGVTQTPRYLIKTRGQQVTLSCSPISGHRSVSWYQQTPGQGLQFLFEYFSETQRNKGNFPGRFSGRQFSNSRSEMNVSTLELGDSALYLCASSFSGTPPYEQYFGPGTRLTVT.

The chain has TRBV27 and TRBJ2-7, with 9 bases fitting TRBD1. The CDR3 extends over 15 amino acids. Germline V gene sequence: CDR1 MNHEY, CDR2 SMNVEV (reference sequence). J gave up 6 bases and V 2 bases, and 8 bases lay outside the gene matches. The CDR3 loop is CASSLMGQGSFEQYF. DNA of the CDR3: TGTGCCAGCAGTTTAATGGGACAGGGAAGCTTCGAGCAGTACTTC.

This clone came up a few times. V gene TRBV7-9 combines with J gene TRBJ1-4; D may be TRBD1 (5 bases). The germline CDR1 and CDR2 sequences are SEHNR and FQNEAQ (reference sequence). The CDR3 sequence is 13 residues long. Trimming pared 1 base from V and 11 bases from J, leaving 11 bases between. CDR3 in DNA: TGTGCCAGCAGCTTAGAGGGGAAGGTTAAACTGTTTTTT. It encodes CASSLEGKVKLFF.